This T cell receptor (beta chain) came from a study of shared clonotypes between healthy human individuals. As regards this clone: Its target is not known.

The repertoire was sequenced with immunoSEQ multiplex PCR; TCRdb's copy has only in-frame clones and lacks some. The top ten hold roughly 1.7% of the sample, which has around 2.1 million clones, about 92% seen once. Naive CD8 cells lacked CD45RO and underwent positive selection for CCR7, leaving out terminally differentiated effector memory CD45RA+ cells. General study points: Clonotype sharing among the donors was expected to vary with sequencing depth. Researchers sampled only blood; tissue repertoires likely differ.

The CDR3 is 13 amino acids. CDR1 is SEHNR and CDR2 is FQNEAQ in the germline V gene (reference sequence). Trimming shortened V by 5 bases and J by 3 bases, and 11 bases separated the two germline ends. The TCR comes from a man younger than 30 in good health. Some clones in this sample may be carry-over from other donors' samples. The chain carries TRBV7-9 and TRBJ2-7; tentatively, D is TRBD2 (5 bases). Sequencing was performed on naive CD8+ T cells from PBMCs. CDR3 nucleotides: TGTGCCAGCAGCATCGGACGGGACTACGAGCAGTACTTC. Translated, it gives CASSIGRDYEQYF.